These 5 T cell receptor beta chains were sequenced from one sample in a study of control samples from healthy donors and cancer patients. The data were produced by immunoSEQ multiplex PCR, yet TCRdb's version contains in-frame clones alone and is incomplete. The sample gives roughly 180,000 clones, 90% to 95% of which show up once; around 1.5% is in the top ten. The sequencing input was blood. The receptors were gathered from a woman under 30 in good health.

This chain's CDR3 is CASRDSNTGELFF. DNA for the CDR3: TGCGCCAGCAGGGACAGTAACACCGGGGAGCTGTTTTTT. The chain is built from TRBV10-1 and TRBJ2-2; a possible D gene is TRBD1 (6 bases). The ends were cut back, 6 bases at V and 2 bases at J, with 7 bases in the middle. Germline CDR1 and CDR2: WNHNN and SYGVQD (reference sequence). The CDR3 sequence is 13 residues long.

The chain employs TRBV15 and TRBJ1-1, with D perhaps matching TRBD1 (5 bases). Germline assignment: CDR1 LNHNV and CDR2 YYDKDF (reference sequence). The V gene lost 5 bases and the J gene lost 4 bases, with 20 bases spanning the gap. CDR3 length: 16 amino acids. CDR3 DNA sequence: TGTGCCACCAGCGGGGGACTAGGGTCTTGGGGCACTGAAGCTTTCTTT. This gives the protein CATSGGLGSWGTEAFF.

This chain uses TRBV5-1 with TRBJ2-1; 10 positions match TRBD2. The CDR3 runs 15 residues. Germline loops: CDR1 SGHRS, CDR2 YFSETQ. Trimming took 3 bases from V and 5 from J; bases not matched to a gene: 5. DNA for the CDR3: TGCGCCAGCAGCTCTCTGGGGACTAGCGACAATGAGCAGTTCTTC. Protein product: CASSSLGTSDNEQFF. Variable domain in full (rest from reference TRBV5-1 and TRBJ2-1): KAGVTQTPRYLIKTRGQQVTLSCSPISGHRSVSWYQQTPGQGLQFLFEYFSETQRNKGNFPGRFSGRQFSNSRSEMNVSTLELGDSALYLCASSSLGTSDNEQFFGPGTRLTVL.

CDR3 coding DNA: TGTGCCAGCAGTCCCCGGGACAGTGAGAACTATGGCTACACCTTC. This codes for CASSPRDSENYGYTF. The V call is TRBV6-6, the J call TRBJ1-2; TRBD1 matches 7 bases. The junction had 8 bases not matched to a gene; V was cut back by 5 bases and J by 2 bases. The CDR3 is 15 amino acids. CDR1 MNHNY and CDR2 SVGAGI come from the germline V gene (reference sequence).

V gene TRBV28 combines with J gene TRBJ1-4, with TRBD1 matching 9 bases. Germline V lookup: CDR1 MDHEN, CDR2 SYDVKM. Trimming cost V 3 bases and J 7 bases; bases outside gene matches: 12. There are 17 residues in the CDR3. The CDR3 DNA reads TGTGCCAGCAGTTTGGCGTTGGACAGGGGAATAGGTGAAAAACTGTTTTTT. Protein: CASSLALDRGIGEKLFF.